This T cell receptor (beta chain) was recorded in a study of CD8+CD57+ T cells in acquired aplastic anemia. Study information: DNA from sorted CD4+ and CD8+ cells averaged about 3.2 ug. Healthy donors averaged about 11 million reads for CD4+ cells.

Turning to this clonotype: Antigen specificity is unknown.

The study profiled TCR beta VDJ and CDR3 using genomic DNA as template. Each CDR3 protein is one row after TCRdb ran MiXCR on the reads. The profile covers 150,000 to 200,000 distinct CDR3 sequences, with 35% to 55% appearing a single time and approximately 1% taken by the ten largest. V lost 5 bases and J 11 bases, leaving 15 bases between the germline ends. This CDR3 comprises 11 residues. CDR1 is GTSNPN and CDR2 is SVGIG in the germline V gene (reference sequence). Study-wide results and limits: Twenty-nine was the count of CD8+ CDR3 sequences that patients shared with controls. Patients versus controls showed no significant CD8+ Simpson's diversity difference.

Sequencing was carried out using sorted CD4+, CD8+, or CD8+CD57+ T cells (not recorded which) from PBMCs. This chain connects TRBV30 to TRBJ2-5; D ambiguous. The sequence was collected from a human donor in good health. In DNA, the CDR3 is TGTGCCTGGGCATGGTACAATGAGCAGTACTTC. It is translated as CAWAWYNEQYF.